These 20 T cell receptor beta chains originate from one sample sequenced in a study of T cells in Graves' hyperthyroidism and ophthalmopathy. There were TCR beta CDR3 regions amplified from RNA transcripts. A set of HTBI primers served as the primers for a first-round RT-PCR of the TCR CDR3. TCRdb re-called the multiplex PCR reads through MiXCR, storing one row per CDR3 protein. The sample contains about 270,000 distinct CDR3 sequences, about 25% of which appear only once. Sequenced input: blood. These receptors all come from a man in his forties with Graves' hyperthyroidism that later progressed to Graves' ophthalmopathy.

This clonotype was picked up many times. The V and J genes are TRBV3-1 and TRBJ2-1, with a tentative D call TRBD1 (6 bases). The CDR3 is 11 amino acids. Trimming left V 3 bases short and J 10 bases short, with 7 bases between. The germline gives CDR1 LGHDT, CDR2 YNNKEL (reference sequence). The CDR3 reads CASSHTGEQFF. The CDR3 DNA reads TGTGCCAGCAGCCATACAGGGGAGCAGTTCTTC.

V is TRBV24-1 and J is TRBJ2-2; the match to TRBD1 covers 10 bases. CDR3 length: 19 amino acids. From germline, CDR1 is KGHDR and CDR2 SFDVKD. The V segment lost 3 bases and the J segment 4 bases; nucleotides outside the gene matches: 13. CDR3 DNA: TGTGCCACCAGTGATCACCTCCGGGACAGGGGCTCGGCCACCGGGGAGCTGTTTTTT. It is translated as CATSDHLRDRGSATGELFF.

Only a few counts were recorded for this clonotype. The chain carries TRBV5-4 and TRBJ2-2; maybe TRBD1 (5 bases). The CDR3 length is 15 residues. Germline CDR1 SGHNT, CDR2 YYREEE (reference sequence). The V end lost 4 bases, the J end lost 2 bases, and 12 bases lay between the germline ends. Here the CDR3 DNA reads TGTGCCAGCAGCCTAGACAGTCCCAACACCGGGGAGCTGTTTTTT. Translated, it gives CASSLDSPNTGELFF.

This clonotype has a handful of counts. J is TRBJ2-5 and V is TRBV20-1, with TRBD2 identical over 8 bases. This CDR3 comprises 13 residues. CDR1 DFQATT and CDR2 SNEGSKA come from the germline V gene (reference sequence). Trimming took 5 bases from V and 1 from J; bases not matched to a gene: 3. This CDR3 is CSAFSGTQETQYF. The CDR3 region has the DNA TGCAGTGCTTTTAGCGGGACCCAAGAGACCCAGTACTTC.

In this sample, this clonotype turned up many times. This chain links TRBV5-5 with TRBJ1-5; D unresolved. Germline loops: CDR1 SGHKS, CDR2 YYEKEE (reference sequence). V dropped 0 bases and J dropped 2 bases, with 12 bases sitting between them. This CDR3 contains 16 residues. The CDR3 spells CASSLAEPRGNQPQHF. CDR3 in DNA: TGTGCCAGCAGCTTGGCCGAGCCGCGGGGCAATCAGCCCCAGCATTTT.

This clonotype was observed many times. V usage is TRBV9 and J usage is TRBJ1-1, with 8 bases identical to TRBD1. The CDR3 has 17 residues. Trimming removed 4 bases from V and 4 bases from J; junction bases left unmatched: 15. Per germline, CDR1 SGDLS and CDR2 YYNGEE. CDR3 protein: CASSPSPSQGVGTEAFF. In DNA, the CDR3 is TGTGCCAGCAGCCCGTCGCCATCACAGGGGGTGGGCACTGAAGCTTTCTTT.

This clonotype has at least ten counts. In nucleotides, the CDR3 is TGTGCCAGCAGTCCTCCCCTAGCGGGAGAGCTCTCCGAGCAGTACTTC. Translating gives CASSPPLAGELSEQYF. The chain joins TRBV12-3 or TRBV12-4 to TRBJ2-7, with 10 bases identical to TRBD2. V shed 5 bases, J shed 6 bases, and the junction held 13 bases outside the gene matches. This CDR3 is 16 amino acids long.

This clonotype was seen ten or more times. The rearrangement links TRBV7-9 to TRBJ2-7; D remains ambiguous. This CDR3 is 16 amino acids long. V was clipped by 5 bases and J by 7 bases, with 24 bases between them. Germline CDR1 SEHNR, CDR2 FQNEAQ (reference sequence). CDR3 nucleotide sequence: TGTGCCAGCAGCCCTCCCGTGAGGATGGCGTTGGAGGAGCAGTACTTC. As protein: CASSPPVRMALEEQYF.

V gene TRBV6-1 combines with J gene TRBJ1-1, with 11 bases identical to TRBD1. This CDR3 has 13 amino acids. With 7 bases clipped from V and 10 bases from J, the junction kept 8 bases outside the gene matches. Germline V CDR1 and CDR2: MNHNS, SASEGT. For the CDR3, the DNA is TGTGCCAGCACCGATCCGGGACAGGGGGTAGCTTTCTTT. It is translated as CASTDPGQGVAFF.

CDR3 coding DNA: TGTGCCAGCAAGAAACGGGGGTACCAAGAGACCCAGTACTTC. Protein sequence: CASKKRGYQETQYF. The chain employs TRBV3-1 and TRBJ2-5; maybe TRBD2 (6 bases). This CDR3 is built from 14 residues. CDR1 is LGHDT, CDR2 YNNKEL, per germline (reference sequence). The V gene lost 7 bases and the J gene lost 0 bases, with 12 bases spanning the gap.

At least ten counts were recorded for this clonotype. The V call is TRBV7-9, the J call TRBJ1-6; tentative D call: TRBD1 (5 bases). This CDR3 spans 15 amino acids. Germline V gene lookup returns CDR1 SEHNR and CDR2 FQNEAQ (reference sequence). Trimming removed 5 bases at V and 6 bases at J, with 14 bases between. The chain's CDR3 is CASSQGSGANSPLHF. In DNA, the CDR3 is TGTGCCAGCAGCCAGGGTTCAGGAGCTAATTCACCCCTCCACTTT. The full variable domain, its missing parts supplied by reference TRBV7-9 and TRBJ1-6, is DTGVSQNPRHKITKRGQNVTFRCDPISEHNRLYWYRQTLGQGPEFLTYFQNEAQLEKSRLLSDRFSAERPKGSFSTLEIQRTEQGDSAMYLCASSQGSGANSPLHFGNGTRLTVT.

About this clonotype: It may be a read error: a sequence one base away is much more abundant. This chain uses TRBV7-9 with TRBJ2-7, with a weak D call TRBD1 (6 bases). The CDR3 is 14 residues long. Germline assignment: CDR1 SEHNR and CDR2 FQNEAQ (reference sequence). The CDR3 is CATSLSQGRDEQYF. For the CDR3, the DNA is TGTGCCACCAGCTTATCACAGGGCCGCGACGAGCAGTACTTC.

Ten or more counts support this clonotype. The V gene is TRBV6-5, the J gene TRBJ2-2, with TRBD1 as a possible D gene (6 bases). The germline gives CDR1 MNHEY, CDR2 SVGAGI. The CDR3 is 14 residues long. Trimming took 7 bases from V and 7 from J, leaving 16 bases between them. This CDR3 reads CASKNRVPGGELFF. The CDR3 bases are TGTGCCAGCAAAAACAGGGTACCTGGCGGGGAGCTGTTTTTT.

This clonotype has just a few counts. The chain uses TRBV11-2 and TRBJ1-2; a weak D match, TRBD1 (5 bases). The ends were cut back, 8 bases at V and 2 bases at J, with 24 bases in the middle. Germline CDR1 is SGHAT and CDR2 is FQNNGV. CDR3 size: 17 residues. The CDR3 DNA is TGTGCCAGCGGCCCGCGGGGGGTAGGGGACGACAACTATGGCTACACCTTC. As protein: CASGPRGVGDDNYGYTF. Filled out from reference TRBV11-2 and TRBJ1-2, the complete variable domain reads EAGVAQSPRYKIIEKRQSVAFWCNPISGHATLYWYQQILGQGPKLLIQFQNNGVVDDSQLPKDRFSAERLKGVDSTLKIQPAKLEDSAVYLCASGPRGVGDDNYGYTFGSGTRLTVV.

This clonotype was observed many times. V usage is TRBV28 and J usage is TRBJ1-2; D gene ambiguous. The germline V gene encodes CDR1 MDHEN and CDR2 SYDVKM. The CDR3 totals 13 residues. Trimming removed 2 bases from V and 4 bases from J, with 8 bases in between. The CDR3 DNA follows: TGTGCCAGCAGTTTAATGGGCCCCTATGGCTACACCTTC. Residues: CASSLMGPYGYTF.

This clonotype was detected ten times or more. Here the CDR3 reads CASSKTGTLVFTEAFF. DNA of the CDR3: TGTGCCAGCAGTAAGACAGGGACCCTTGTATTTACTGAAGCTTTCTTT. The V and J genes are TRBV6-1 and TRBJ1-1, with 7 bases that match TRBD1. Germline values: CDR1 MNHNS, CDR2 SASEGT. The CDR3 extends over 16 amino acids. V dropped 5 bases and J dropped 5; count of bases not matched to a gene: 14.

The chain couples TRBV28 to TRBJ2-5, with D hard to call. Germline CDR1 and CDR2: MDHEN and SYDVKM. V lost 1 base and J 1 base, leaving 13 bases between the germline ends. The CDR3 totals 16 residues. This CDR3 is CASSLSQPKPQETQYF. CDR3 nucleotides: TGTGCCAGCAGTTTATCTCAGCCCAAACCCCAAGAGACCCAGTACTTC.

This clonotype was seen repeatedly, ten times or more. This chain links TRBV12-3 or TRBV12-4 with TRBJ2-7; maybe TRBD1 (6 bases). The CDR3 runs to 17 residues. Trimming stripped 3 bases from V and 2 bases from J, with 20 bases between. CDR3 loop: CASSFGLGTRKTYEQYF. The CDR3 DNA reads as TGTGCCAGCAGTTTCGGCCTCGGGACACGGAAAACCTACGAGCAGTACTTC.

The table lists this clonotype with a count of one. The chain couples TRBV28 to TRBJ2-7; D may correspond to TRBD1 or TRBD2 (6 bases each). V gave up 5 bases and J gave up 3 bases, with 17 bases separating them. CDR3 length: 15 amino acids. CDR1 and CDR2 (germline): MDHEN, SYDVKM. CDR3 in DNA: TGTGCCAGCAGTACCCCTGGCAGGGGACTCTACGAGCAGTACTTC. It codes for CASSTPGRGLYEQYF.

This clonotype was found many times. V usage is TRBV12-3 or TRBV12-4 and J usage is TRBJ2-7; 9 positions agree with TRBD1. CDR3 length: 15 residues. V was pared by 4 bases and J by 4 bases, with 8 bases of the junction left unmatched. CDR3: CASSSGTGSGYEQYF. The CDR3 nucleotides read TGTGCCAGCAGTTCTGGGACAGGGAGTGGGTACGAGCAGTACTTC.